This T cell receptor beta chain was profiled in a study of CD4 T cells in relation to SARS-CoV-2 and coronaviruses (TCRdb year 2021). The study in broad terms: A median age of around 38 years, with a range of about 21 to 80 years, was recorded for the full convalescent cohort of over ten patients. The Adaptive Biotechnologies TCR-sequencing kit was used for samples from a few pre-COVID donors and for the naive versus memory experiments, whereas the other data were Illumina-based. Patient-derived lymphoblastoid cell lines were used to map the HLA restriction of shared crossreactive spike epitopes. The roughly twelve convalescent patients included 8 males and 4 females; two subjects were Hispanic. At the level of individual TCR clonotypes, the study evaluated whether memory CD4+ T cells crossreact between the spike proteins of SARS-CoV-2 and those of common cold coronaviruses. Expansion assays from other donors in the study were sequenced with a different, Illumina-based TCR-beta assay. Beyond this particular receptor, the publication reports: Sequencing naive versus memory cells indicated that the assay picks up memory recall responses, not primary responses primed during culture. Significantly weaker SARS-CoV-2-driven expansion was shown by crossreactive clones than by monoreactive clones, consistent with antigenic imprinting. Crossreactivity analysis was centred on spike protein, so crossreactivity against other viral proteins was not assessed. Small numbers of patients and of tested TCRs were a limitation of the study. In about 60% of donors, memory CD4+ clonotypes turned up that crossrecognized SARS-CoV-2 and at least one common cold coronavirus spike. Because no donor provided both pre-pandemic and post-infection samples, tracing the source of pre-existing responses was limited.

As regards this clone: Its specific antigen is unknown. Base qualities are missing; no much larger clone stands one base away.

To separate naive from memory CD4+ T cells, cryopreserved PBMCs first underwent CD4 enrichment and then EasySep naive CD4+ T cell enrichment. PBMCs were isolated from leukapheresis product or whole blood by Ficoll-Paque PLUS gradient centrifugation. PBMCs were either cryopreserved at -140 degrees C or used fresh in the expansion assay. The QIAamp Micro DNA Kit was used to extract genomic DNA from the CD4+ T cells. The CDR3 goes from the cysteine to the phenylalanine over 16 residues. Only the CDR3 region is kept as DNA, spanning 48 bases read in frame from base 1. As encoded in the germline V gene, CDR1 is MDHEN while CDR2 is SYDVKM. V loses 6 bases, J loses 3 bases, and the germline ends lie 17 bases apart. DNA from uncultured naive and memory CD4+ T cells underwent immunoSEQ TCR-beta sequencing at deep resolution. Processing in the source paper ran as follows. During preprocessing, nonproductive sequences were removed, along with CDR3s that did not begin with C, did not end with F or W, or were shorter than 7 amino acids. Cultured and uncultured naive and memory CD4+ repertoires were searched for previously identified spike- and CEF-reactive CDR3s. After three terminal residues were trimmed from each end, CDR3 homology was quantified as pairwise Levenshtein distance using the stringdist R package. TCRdb mirrors the immuneACCESS table, restricted to in-frame sequences. Some clones are absent from its copies; in checked studies, under half trace to an unresolved V gene, and the reason for the others is unknown. For V, J and clone size, that table is used; D and trimming come from the DNA. Across this sample there are about 56,000 clones, with roughly 94% seen only once. The ten largest clones capture about 0.36% of the sample.

This sequence originates from an adult with COVID-19. The sample consisted of naive CD4+ T cells from PBMCs. The cell subset or site tag for this specimen amounts to: naive CD4+ T cells isolated by negative enrichment. The chain uses TRBV28 and TRBJ1-4, with TRBD1 as a weak D call on 6 bases. The sequence in DNA is TGTGCCAGCAGACCCAACTCCCAGGGGCCTAATGAAAAACTGTTTTTT. The encoded protein is CASRPNSQGPNEKLFF.